Below are 24 T cell receptor beta chains sequenced from a single sample in a study of blood T cell repertoires in COVID-19 (dated by TCRdb to about 2020). Receptors were amplified or captured by the immunoSEQ multiplex PCR assay. TCRdb mirrors the immuneACCESS table, restricted to in-frame sequences. Some clones are absent from its copies; in checked studies, under half trace to an unresolved V gene, and the reason for the others is unknown. For this sample the table gives some 110,000 clones, of which about nine tenths were detected only once. 7.9% of the sample is in the top ten clones. Sequenced material: peripheral blood. These TCRs come from a man between 65 and 85 years old who had recovered from COVID-19.

The table lists this clone with a few counts. The V call is TRBV4-2, the J call TRBJ2-5, with TRBD2 matching over 12 bases. Trimming cost V 1 base and J 5 bases; bases outside gene matches: 5. Germline V gives CDR1 LGHNA, CDR2 YNFKEQ. This CDR3 spans 16 amino acids. CDR3 bases: TGTGCCAGCAGCCAAGCTAGCGGGAGGGCCCTCGAGACCCAGTACTTC. Its protein is CASSQASGRALETQYF.

This rearrangement joins TRBV19 to TRBJ1-4, with 10 bases matching TRBD1. In germline, CDR1 is LNHDA, CDR2 SQIVND (reference sequence). The CDR3 has 14 residues. V was clipped by 5 bases and J by 11 bases; unmatched bases: 8. The CDR3 DNA reads TGTGCCAGTAGTCCTGGACAGGGGGTAGGGAAACTGTTTTTT. Its protein product is CASSPGQGVGKLFF.

This rearrangement joins TRBV28 to TRBJ1-1; a weak D match, TRBD1 (6 bases). CDR3 length: 13 amino acids. Trimming removed 1 base at V and 10 bases at J, with 13 bases between. Germline V gives CDR1 MDHEN, CDR2 SYDVKM. CDR3: CASSLLLGGPAFF. The CDR3 DNA reads as TGTGCCAGCAGTTTATTGCTGGGGGGGCCAGCTTTCTTT.

This clone ranks as medium-sized. The rearrangement uses TRBV6-2 or TRBV6-3 and TRBJ1-2; 7 nucleotides agree with TRBD1. The germline V gene encodes CDR1 MNHEY and CDR2 SVGEGT. Trimming removed 2 bases from V and 5 bases from J; junction bases left unmatched: 14. This CDR3 spans 17 amino acids. In DNA, the CDR3 is TGTGCCAGCAGTTACGGACCGGACAGGCGGCGCCTATATGGCTACACCTTC. It yields the protein CASSYGPDRRRLYGYTF.

The rearrangement joins TRBV5-1 to TRBJ2-2; TRBD2 matches 8 bases. The CDR3 covers 15 residues. Germline V gene lookup returns CDR1 SGHRS and CDR2 YFSETQ. V shed 4 bases and J 5 bases; nucleotides not matched to a gene: 7. The CDR3 is CASSLPGGGTGELFF. CDR3 nucleotides: TGCGCCAGCAGCCTCCCCGGGGGGGGGACCGGGGAGCTGTTTTTT.

CDR3 sequence reads: CASSSGTSYNSPLHF. Here the CDR3 DNA reads TGTGCCAGCTCGTCCGGGACATCCTATAATTCACCCCTCCACTTT. The chain couples TRBV18 to TRBJ1-6; D is possibly TRBD1 (6 bases). Germline assignment: CDR1 KGHSH and CDR2 LQKENI. V lost 6 bases to trimming and J lost 1 base, with 10 bases between them. The CDR3 has 15 amino acids.

This CDR3 reads CAIGLAGVSYEQYF. The CDR3 region has the DNA TGTGCCATCGGTCTAGCGGGGGTGAGTTACGAGCAGTACTTC. The chain joins TRBV10-3 to TRBJ2-7; 10 bases match TRBD2. Unmatched junction bases numbered 8, after V lost 8 bases and J lost 4 bases. This CDR3 is built from 14 residues. In germline, CDR1 is ENHRY, CDR2 SYGVKD.

The chain uses TRBV6-5 and TRBJ1-4, with D unresolved. The CDR3 sequence is 14 residues long. Per germline, CDR1 MNHEY and CDR2 SVGAGI. Trimming took 2 bases from V and 7 from J, leaving 11 bases between them. Here the CDR3 reads CASSYNTGFEKLFF. The CDR3 coding sequence is TGTGCCAGCAGTTACAATACGGGATTTGAAAAACTGTTTTTT.

Note on this clone: Germline and junction disagree at one end, which may indicate a read error. The chain carries TRBV27 and TRBJ2-7; D is possibly TRBD2 (6 bases). Germline V gene lookup returns CDR1 MNHEY and CDR2 SMNVEV (reference sequence). This CDR3 has 15 residues. This chain's CDR3 is CASSLYGGTTYEQYF. CDR3 in DNA: TGTGCCAGCAGCTTATATGGCGGGACCACCTACGAGCAGTACTTC.

The chain couples TRBV7-2 to TRBJ1-3; D gene uncertain. Between the trimmed V and J ends, which lost 1 base and 0 bases, there was a span of 10 bases. The CDR3 covers 16 residues. CDR1 and CDR2 (germline): SGHTA, FQGNSA. As DNA, the CDR3 is TGTGCCAGCAGCTTAGAGGCAGCGCTCTCTGGAAACACCATATATTTT. The encoded protein is CASSLEAALSGNTIYF.

V and J are TRBV24-1 and TRBJ2-3; D may be TRBD2 (6 bases). CDR3 length: 16 amino acids. The germline V gene encodes CDR1 KGHDR and CDR2 SFDVKD. V shed 3 bases and J shed 5 bases, with 17 bases lying between them. The CDR3 bases are TGTGCCACCAGTGATACAAACTTGGGAGGAATAGATACGCAGTATTTT. Translating it yields CATSDTNLGGIDTQYF.

As concerns this clone: One end of the junction varies from germline; a read error may be responsible. The V call is TRBV6-5, the J call TRBJ1-5, with 8 bases fitting TRBD1. Germline V CDR1 and CDR2: MNHEY, SVGAGI. There are 15 residues in the CDR3. The CDR3 here is CASTYRGTMNQPQHF. CDR3 DNA sequence: TGTGCCAGCACTTACAGGGGGACGATGAATCAGCCCCAGCATTTT.

The count of this clone is one. This rearrangement joins TRBV13 to TRBJ1-3; D not resolved. CDR3 length: 15 amino acids. V lost 1 base, J lost 2 bases, and 9 bases lay in between. Looked up from germline, CDR1 is PRHDT and CDR2 is FYEKMQ (reference sequence). The CDR3 nucleotides read TGTGCCAGCAGCTTAGCGAGGTACGCTGGAAACACCATATATTTT. Its protein product is CASSLARYAGNTIYF.

Concerning this clone: A much larger clone differs by one base, so this may be a read error. V usage is TRBV7-3 and J usage is TRBJ1-2; 9 nucleotides match TRBD1. CDR1 is SGHTA, CDR2 FQGTGA, per germline. Losses at the gene ends were 4 bases for V and 4 bases for J; bases not matched to a gene: 1. There are 13 residues in the CDR3. For the CDR3, the DNA is TGTGCCAGCAGCTCGGGACAGGGCTATGGCTACACCTTC. Residues: CASSSGQGYGYTF.

This clone was counted once. The chain couples TRBV9 to TRBJ2-1; weak D call: TRBD1 (6 bases). In germline, CDR1 is SGDLS, CDR2 YYNGEE. The CDR3 runs 13 residues. The V end lost 3 bases, the J end lost 4 bases, and 8 bases lay between the germline ends. Written as DNA, the CDR3 is TGTGCCAGCAGCGCGGACAGTTACAATGAGCAGTTCTTC. The encoded protein is CASSADSYNEQFF. Full variable domain (rest looked up from reference TRBV9 and TRBJ2-1): DSGVTQTPKHLITATGQRVTLRCSPRSGDLSVYWYQQSLDQGLQFLIQYYNGEERAKGNILERFSAQQFPDLHSELNLSSLELGDSALYFCASSADSYNEQFFGPGTRLTVL.

DNA of the CDR3: TGTGCCAGCAGTGCCGGACTAGCGGTAGTACAAGAGACCCAGTACTTC. Protein product: CASSAGLAVVQETQYF. The V and J genes are TRBV2 and TRBJ2-5, with 10 bases aligning to TRBD2. V lost 4 bases to trimming and J lost 2 bases; unmatched junction nucleotides: 7. CDR1 SNHLY and CDR2 FYNNEI come from the germline V gene. This CDR3 region has 16 residues. Variable domain in full (rest from reference TRBV2 and TRBJ2-5): EPEVTQTPSHQVTQMGQEVILRCVPISNHLYFYWYRQILGQKVEFLVSFYNNEISEKSEIFDDQFSVERPDGSNFTLKIRSTKLEDSAMYFCASSAGLAVVQETQYFGPGTRLLVL.

V gene TRBV12-3 or TRBV12-4 combines with J gene TRBJ1-4; the D is unclear. With 5 bases removed from V and 11 bases from J, the gap between germline ends came to 15 bases. The CDR3 sequence is 13 residues long. The CDR3 region is CASSTLGPGKLFF. CDR3 nucleotide sequence: TGTGCCAGCAGTACCCTGGGTCCGGGGAAACTGTTTTTT.

This chain uses TRBV13 with TRBJ1-2; possibly TRBD1 for D (5 bases). CDR3 size: 14 residues. Between the trimmed V and J ends, which lost 3 bases and 4 bases, there was a span of 12 bases. Germline V CDR1 and CDR2: PRHDT, FYEKMQ (reference sequence). The DNA of the CDR3 is TGTGCCAGCAGCTTTACAGGTCTTGGCTATGGCTACACCTTC. This translates into CASSFTGLGYGYTF.

This sequence joins TRBV5-1 and TRBJ1-3, with a weak D call TRBD1 (6 bases). Germline V lookup: CDR1 SGHRS, CDR2 YFSETQ. The CDR3 extends over 18 amino acids. V lost 0 bases and J 0 bases, leaving 16 bases between the germline ends. For the CDR3, the DNA is TGCGCCAGCAGCTTGGACCCGACAGGTTCGCCCTCTGGAAACACCATATATTTT. Protein product: CASSLDPTGSPSGNTIYF.

The V call is TRBV6-1, the J call TRBJ2-7, with D perhaps TRBD2 (5 bases). There are 12 residues in the CDR3. Germline-derived CDR1 and CDR2 are MNHNS and SASEGT. The V end was cut by 3 bases, the J end by 6 bases, with 9 bases between. CDR3 sequence: CASSETGIEQYF. The DNA of the CDR3 is TGTGCCAGCAGTGAGACCGGGATCGAGCAGTACTTC.

This chain uses TRBV5-5 with TRBJ1-5; D perhaps matches TRBD1 (6 bases). The germline V gene encodes CDR1 SGHKS and CDR2 YYEKEE (reference sequence). The germline V and J ends were trimmed by 2 bases and 6 bases, with 9 bases remaining between them. The CDR3 covers 13 residues. The CDR3 DNA is TGTGCCAGCAGCTTAACAGGGTTTCAGCCCCAGCATTTT. Residues: CASSLTGFQPQHF.

J is TRBJ1-4 and V is TRBV2, with D possibly TRBD1 on 6 matching bases. The CDR3 is 15 residues long. The germline V gene encodes CDR1 SNHLY and CDR2 FYNNEI. The V end lost 10 bases, the J end lost 5 bases, and 20 bases lay between the germline ends. CDR3 DNA sequence: TGTGCCACCAGACGGGACACAGGCCAGAATGAAAAACTGTTTTTT. Translation: CATRRDTGQNEKLFF.

The chain recombines TRBV6-6 with TRBJ1-4; no clear D gene. The germline CDR1 and CDR2 sequences are MNHNY and SVGAGI (reference sequence). This CDR3 contains 15 residues. V lost 4 bases and J lost 2, with 11 bases in between. The CDR3 is CASSSSPGTNEKLFF. DNA for the CDR3: TGTGCCAGCAGTTCCAGCCCGGGGACTAATGAAAAACTGTTTTTT.

The chain employs TRBV4-3 and TRBJ2-7; TRBD2 aligns across 9 bases. Germline trimming cut 4 bases from V and 5 bases from J; bases unmatched to any gene: 6. The CDR3 has 14 amino acids. CDR1 is LGHNA and CDR2 is YSLEER in the germline V gene. CDR3 sequence (DNA): TGCGCCAGCAGCCTAGCGGGAGTTTCCCACGAGCAGTACTTC. This translates into CASSLAGVSHEQYF.